A single sample is the source of the 18 T cell receptor beta chains below, sequenced in a study of follicular helper T cells after annual influenza vaccination. Libraries were prepared by immunoSEQ multiplex PCR; TCRdb keeps only in-frame clonotypes and omits some of them. The sample carries around 10,000 clones, around 79% recorded once. Specimen: CXCR5- memory CD4+ T cells sorted from blood, collected 6 weeks after influenza vaccination. These TCRs come from an adult who received the influenza vaccine.

This chain uses TRBV2 with TRBJ2-3; D call uncertain. This CDR3 is 11 amino acids long. From germline, CDR1 is SNHLY and CDR2 FYNNEI. Trimming cost V 6 bases and J 7 bases, with 8 bases left between them. The CDR3 DNA reads TGTGCCAGCAGCCCTCTTCATACGCAGTATTTT. This translates into CASSPLHTQYF. The full variable domain, its missing parts supplied by reference TRBV2 and TRBJ2-3, is EPEVTQTPSHQVTQMGQEVILRCVPISNHLYFYWYRQILGQKVEFLVSFYNNEISEKSEIFDDQFSVERPDGSNFTLKIRSTKLEDSAMYFCASSPLHTQYFGPGTRLTVL.

The V gene is TRBV7-2, the J gene TRBJ1-5; D may be TRBD1 (5 bases). V was shortened by 2 bases and J by 2 bases, with 16 bases between the two germline ends. The CDR3 is made up of 17 amino acids. Germline V gives CDR1 SGHTA, CDR2 FQGNSA. CDR3 sequence: CASSLMSLRGGNQPQHF. Here the CDR3 DNA reads TGTGCCAGCAGCTTAATGAGTCTGCGGGGGGGCAATCAGCCCCAGCATTTT. The complete variable domain, with remaining parts taken from reference TRBV7-2 and TRBJ1-5, reads GAGVSQSPSNKVTEKGKDVELRCDPISGHTALYWYRQSLGQGLEFLIYFQGNSAPDKSGLPSDRFSAERTGGSVSTLTIQRTQQEDSAVYLCASSLMSLRGGNQPQHFGDGTRLSIL.

Here the CDR3 DNA reads TGTGCCAGTAGTCTAAGGGTCACCGGGGGCTACACCTTC. This encodes CASSLRVTGGYTF. This rearrangement joins TRBV19 to TRBJ1-2; D ambiguous. Germline V lookup: CDR1 LNHDA, CDR2 SQIVND (reference sequence). The CDR3 runs to 13 residues. V lost 5 bases, J lost 8 bases, and 15 bases lay in between.

V and J are TRBV6-5 and TRBJ1-1; 8 positions agree with TRBD1. Germline CDR1 MNHEY, CDR2 SVGAGI. The CDR3 extends over 14 amino acids. J gave up 4 bases and V 5 bases, and 6 bases lay outside the gene matches. The DNA of the CDR3 is TGTGCCAGCAGTCCACAGGGGGTAATCACTGAAGCTTTCTTT. This encodes CASSPQGVITEAFF.

The chain recombines TRBV5-1 with TRBJ2-3, with 9 bases matching TRBD2. CDR3 length: 17 amino acids. Looked up from germline, CDR1 is SGHRS and CDR2 is YFSETQ. With 0 bases clipped from V and 1 base from J, the junction kept 6 bases outside the gene matches. CDR3 coding DNA: TGCGCCAGCAGCTTGGCCGCTAGCGGGACTCGCACAGATACGCAGTATTTT. Protein: CASSLAASGTRTDTQYF.

This chain joins TRBV19 and TRBJ2-7; tentative D call: TRBD1 (5 bases). The germline V and J ends were trimmed by 3 bases and 4 bases, with 13 bases remaining between them. The CDR3 runs 14 residues. Per the germline V gene, CDR1 is LNHDA and CDR2 is SQIVND (reference sequence). The chain's CDR3 is CASSMAQGRYEQYF. The CDR3 nucleotides are TGTGCCAGTAGTATGGCTCAGGGCAGGTACGAGCAGTACTTC.

The chain couples TRBV6-6 to TRBJ2-5; D is undetermined. CDR1 MNHNY and CDR2 SVGAGI come from the germline V gene (reference sequence). The ends were cut back, 7 bases at V and 1 base at J, with 13 bases in the middle. This CDR3 is 14 amino acids long. The DNA of the CDR3 is TGTGCCAGCACCCCGACCGCAGCCCAAGAGACCCAGTACTTC. Its translation: CASTPTAAQETQYF.

CDR3 region: CASSPLTGSNTGELFF. In DNA, the CDR3 is TGTGCCAGCTCCCCCCTGACAGGGTCGAACACCGGGGAGCTGTTTTTT. V gene TRBV18 combines with J gene TRBJ2-2; 7 bases fit TRBD1. The CDR3 loop spans 16 amino acids. The V segment lost 6 bases and the J segment 0 bases; nucleotides outside the gene matches: 7. The germline V gene encodes CDR1 KGHSH and CDR2 LQKENI.

This clone has more than one count but fewer than ten. The chain carries TRBV11-2 and TRBJ1-1, with D possibly TRBD1 on 5 matching bases. This CDR3 contains 13 residues. Germline values: CDR1 SGHAT, CDR2 FQNNGV. Trimming left V 5 bases short and J 11 bases short, with 18 bases between. DNA of the CDR3: TGTGCCAGCAGCGTCAGGGATGGACTAGATGCTTTCTTT. Its translation: CASSVRDGLDAFF.

V and J are TRBV9 and TRBJ2-2, with TRBD1 identical over 7 bases. Germline CDR1 reads SGDLS; CDR2 reads YYNGEE. J was trimmed by 5 bases and V by 3 bases; bases with no gene match: 4. This CDR3 has 14 residues. CDR3 sequence: CASSDTGDTGELFF. The CDR3 nucleotides are TGTGCCAGCAGCGATACAGGGGATACCGGGGAGCTGTTTTTT.

The chain carries TRBV4-1 and TRBJ2-5; 8 bases are shared with TRBD2. The V gene end was trimmed by 4 bases and the J gene end by 2 bases; junction bases not matched to a gene: 3. The CDR3 extends over 14 amino acids. Germline loops: CDR1 MGHRA, CDR2 YSYEKL. CDR3 DNA sequence: TGCGCCAGCAGCCGGGGGACTAGTCAAGAGACCCAGTACTTC. Its translation is CASSRGTSQETQYF.

The rearrangement links TRBV2 to TRBJ1-1; a weak D match, TRBD1 (5 bases). V was clipped by 7 bases and J by 1 base, with 16 bases between them. CDR1 and CDR2 from the germline V gene are SNHLY and FYNNEI. The CDR3 runs 15 residues. The CDR3 protein is CASTHDSGGNTEAFF. DNA of the CDR3: TGTGCCAGCACTCACGATAGCGGGGGGAACACTGAAGCTTTCTTT.

The chain carries TRBV7-9 and TRBJ1-2; D is ambiguous. The CDR3 is 14 residues long. V was cut by 5 bases and J by 0 bases, with 10 bases left in between. Germline CDR1 reads SEHNR; CDR2 reads FQNEAQ (reference sequence). CDR3 amino acids: CASSTGPANYGYTF. CDR3 nucleotide sequence: TGTGCCAGCAGCACCGGACCGGCTAACTATGGCTACACCTTC. Full variable domain (remainder filled in from reference TRBV7-9 and TRBJ1-2): DTGVSQNPRHKITKRGQNVTFRCDPISEHNRLYWYRQTLGQGPEFLTYFQNEAQLEKSRLLSDRFSAERPKGSFSTLEIQRTEQGDSAMYLCASSTGPANYGYTFGSGTRLTVV.

The chain has TRBV9 and TRBJ2-7; D perhaps matches TRBD1 (6 bases). This CDR3 has 15 amino acids. Germline V gene lookup returns CDR1 SGDLS and CDR2 YYNGEE. The V and J ends lost 0 bases and 2 bases respectively, with 12 bases between them. CDR3 residues: CASSVAGAGAYEQYF. Written as DNA, the CDR3 is TGTGCCAGCAGCGTAGCAGGGGCAGGAGCCTACGAGCAGTACTTC.

This chain connects TRBV18 to TRBJ1-1, with D perhaps TRBD1 (6 bases). Trimming removed 1 base at V and 0 bases at J, with 9 bases between. Germline CDR1 and CDR2: KGHSH and LQKENI. This CDR3 contains 15 residues. The DNA of the CDR3 is TGTGCCAGCTCACCACAACAGGGAATGAACACTGAAGCTTTCTTT. Translation: CASSPQQGMNTEAFF. Full variable domain (outside the CDR3, taken from reference TRBV18 and TRBJ1-1): NAGVMQNPRHLVRRRGQEARLRCSPMKGHSHVYWYRQLPEEGLKFMVYLQKENIIDESGMPKERFSAEFPKEGPSILRIQQVVRGDSAAYFCASSPQQGMNTEAFFGQGTRLTVV.

The V and J genes are TRBV28 and TRBJ1-2, with no clear D. Deletions cut 4 bases from V and 6 bases from J, with 9 bases between. Germline V gives CDR1 MDHEN, CDR2 SYDVKM. The CDR3 covers 12 residues. The chain's CDR3 is CASSSPGDGYTF. The CDR3 DNA follows: TGTGCCAGCAGTTCCCCCGGGGATGGCTACACCTTC.

The J gene is TRBJ2-7, the V gene TRBV6-1; D is ambiguous. Germline V CDR1 and CDR2: MNHNS, SASEGT. V lost 5 bases and J 7 bases, leaving 18 bases between the germline ends. The CDR3 loop spans 14 amino acids. The CDR3 bases are TGTGCCAGCAGTCTGACCACCGTCAGAAGGGAGCAGTACTTC. Translated, it gives CASSLTTVRREQYF.

The rearrangement links TRBV19 to TRBJ2-3; no definite D call. This CDR3 region has 11 residues. Germline V gene data show CDR1 as LNHDA and CDR2 as SQIVND (reference sequence). V lost 6 bases and J lost 6, with 7 bases in between. The CDR3 DNA sequence: TGTGCCAGTAGAAGTGGGGATACGCAGTATTTT. Its translation: CASRSGDTQYF. The variable domain in full, with the rest retrieved from reference TRBV19 and TRBJ2-3, is DGGITQSPKYLFRKEGQNVTLSCEQNLNHDAMYWYRQDPGQGLRLIYYSQIVNDFQKGDIAEGYSVSREKKESFPLTVTSAQKNPTAFYLCASRSGDTQYFGPGTRLTVL.